This is a list of T cell receptor beta chains from one sample in a study of T cells in Graves' hyperthyroidism and ophthalmopathy. MiXCR was run by TCRdb on the multiplex PCR reads, yielding one entry per CDR3 protein. The repertoire holds 500,000 to 600,000 distinct CDR3 sequences, with 40% to 55% as singletons. The sequencing input was peripheral blood or thyroid tissue (not recorded which). All receptors come from a woman aged 18-29 years with Graves' hyperthyroidism. CDR3s include the opening cysteine and the closing phenylalanine or tryptophan. The order of the fields is V gene, J gene, D gene, clone size, CDR3 DNA, CDR3 protein. A D gene is named only where the DNA matches it firmly. Clone size, where shown, is once, few, many, or a class for clones that have expanded.

TRBV4-3	TRBJ2-6	TRBD1	many	TGCGCCAGCAGCCAAGATCCGGACAGGGTTTTTTCTGGGGCCAACGTCCTGACTTTC	CASSQDPDRVFSGANVLTF
TRBV6-1	TRBJ1-6	TRBD1	-	TGTGCCAGCAGAACAACAGGGGGGAGCTCACCCCTCCACTTT	CASRTTGGSSPLHF
TRBV19	TRBJ1-1	-	many	TGTGCCAGTAGTCGAGGGCAGACAATAATGAACACTGAAGCTTTCTTT	CASSRGQTIMNTEAFF
TRBV10-3	TRBJ1-1	TRBD1	many	TGTGCCATCAGTAAGGGGGACAGAAACACTGAAGCTTTCTTT	CAISKGDRNTEAFF
TRBV11-2	TRBJ2-2	TRBD1	many	TGTGCCAGCAGCTCAATGACAGGGACCGGGGAGCTGTTTTTT	CASSSMTGTGELFF
TRBV25-1	TRBJ1-2	TRBD1	many	TGTGCCAGCAGCCCCCGGCTAGACAGGGAGTACCATGGCTACACCTTC	CASSPRLDREYHGYTF
TRBV20-1	TRBJ2-7	TRBD1	-	TGCAGTGCTAGCCTCCGGACAGGGTCCTACGAGCAGTACTTC	CSASLRTGSYEQYF
TRBV3-1	TRBJ2-5	TRBD2	-	TGTGCCAGCAAGAGGGACTACTGGGAGACCCAGTACTTC	CASKRDYWETQYF
TRBV12-3/TRBV12-4	TRBJ1-5	-	-	TGTGCCAGCAGTTTAACCCGGCATTTT	CASSLTRHF
TRBV7-3	TRBJ1-2	TRBD1	many	TGTGCCAGCAGCTCCTGGGACAGGGAGTACTATGGCTACACCTTC	CASSSWDREYYGYTF
TRBV7-9	TRBJ2-3	-	-	TGTGCCAGCAGCTTAGGGCAGGAAGATACGCAGTATTTT	CASSLGQEDTQYF
TRBV2	TRBJ1-2	-	many	TGTGCCAGCAGTGTGTTGGGGCAATCATACTATGGCTACACCTTC	CASSVLGQSYYGYTF
TRBV7-2	TRBJ1-5	-	many	TGTGCCAGCAGGAAAGAATACTATAGCAATCAGCCCCAGCATTTT	CASRKEYYSNQPQHF
TRBV2	TRBJ2-5	TRBD2	many	TGTGCCAGCAGTGAAGGCAGCGGGAGGAAGGAAGAGACCCAGTACTTC	CASSEGSGRKEETQYF
TRBV20-1	TRBJ1-1	-	-	TGCAGTGCTAGAGATGAGGAAGGGCCGGGGACTGAAGCTTTCTTT	CSARDEEGPGTEAFF
TRBV20-1	TRBJ2-7	-	-	TGCAGTGCGACACAGGGCTACGAGCAGTACTTC	CSATQGYEQYF
TRBV11-3	TRBJ2-5	-	many	TGTGCCAGCAGCTTAGGTGTGACCTCACAAGAGACCCAGTACTTC	CASSLGVTSQETQYF
TRBV2	TRBJ2-3	TRBD2	-	TGTGCCAGCAGTGAAGTGGCTAGCGGGAGTGGCACAGATACGCAGTATTTT	CASSEVASGSGTDTQYF
TRBV20-1	TRBJ1-2	-	-	TGCAGTGCTAGGGCAGGGGTTAAAGGCTACACCTTC	CSARAGVKGYTF
TRBV27	TRBJ1-6	TRBD1	many	TGTGCCAGCAGTTCAACAGGGGTTAATTCACCCCTCCACTTT	CASSSTGVNSPLHF
TRBV6-5	TRBJ1-1	-	many	TGTGCCAGCAGCGGACAGTATAGCACTGAAGCTTTCTTT	CASSGQYSTEAFF
TRBV9	TRBJ1-1	-	-	TGTGCCAGCAGTCCTGGGCCCAACACTGGAGCTTTCTTT	CASSPGPNTGAFF